A single sample is the source of the 32 T cell receptor beta chains below, sequenced in a study of OX40 agonist ivuxolimab in advanced cancers. The table came from immunoSEQ multiplex PCR; TCRdb's copy has only in-frame clones and leaves some out. The profile shows 50,000 to 75,000 clones, approximately 91% of them singletons. Sequenced here: CD4+ or CD8+ T cells sorted from blood, sampled in a trial of the OX40 agonist ivuxolimab. These receptors all come from an adult with an advanced solid tumor such as melanoma, head and neck, liver or kidney cancer.

This clone was seen a single time. This rearrangement joins TRBV12-5 to TRBJ1-1; no clear D gene. The length of the CDR3 is 14 residues. The ends were cut back, 6 bases at V and 2 bases at J, with 13 bases in the middle. Germline CDR1 is LGHNT and CDR2 is FRNRAP. The CDR3 coding sequence is TGTGCTAGTGGCCCTGGACTGGAAAACACTGAAGCTTTCTTT. Translation gives CASGPGLENTEAFF.

This clone was counted once. The genes are TRBV5-6 and TRBJ1-1, with 10 positions matching TRBD1. J lost 3 bases, V lost 3 bases, and 5 bases had no gene match. Germline V gene sequence: CDR1 SGHDT, CDR2 YYEEEE. This CDR3 has 15 amino acids. CDR3 sequence (DNA): TGTGCCAGCAGCTCTAGACAGGGGGCAGACACTGAAGCTTTCTTT. Encoded protein: CASSSRQGADTEAFF.

The chain joins TRBV9 to TRBJ2-1; 7 nucleotides agree with TRBD1. CDR1 and CDR2 (germline): SGDLS, YYNGEE. There are 15 residues in the CDR3. The V gene end was trimmed by 0 bases and the J gene end by 4 bases; junction bases not matched to a gene: 4. The CDR3: CASSVEGADYNEQFF. The CDR3 bases are TGTGCCAGCAGCGTAGAGGGGGCGGATTACAATGAGCAGTTCTTC.

V and J are TRBV15 and TRBJ2-2; 11 nucleotides align to TRBD2. Trimming at V came to 4 bases and at J to 3 bases, leaving 4 bases not matched to a gene. This CDR3 is 16 amino acids long. CDR1 is LNHNV and CDR2 is YYDKDF in the germline V gene (reference sequence). CDR3 sequence reads: CATSTLAGGDTGELFF. The CDR3 DNA reads TGTGCCACCAGCACCCTAGCGGGGGGCGACACCGGGGAGCTGTTTTTT.

The chain couples TRBV5-6 to TRBJ2-7; TRBD2 might be the D (6 bases). Trimming shortened V by 4 bases and J by 4 bases, and 18 bases separated the two germline ends. CDR1 is SGHDT and CDR2 is YYEEEE in the germline V gene. This CDR3 has 15 amino acids. CDR3 protein: CASSPIGTGTYEQYF. CDR3 sequence (DNA): TGTGCCAGCAGCCCAATCGGTACGGGGACTTACGAGCAGTACTTC. Full variable domain (rest looked up from reference TRBV5-6 and TRBJ2-7): DAGVTQSPTHLIKTRGQQVTLRCSPKSGHDTVSWYQQALGQGPQFIFQYYEEEERQRGNFPDRFSGHQFPNYSSELNVNALLLGDSALYLCASSPIGTGTYEQYFGPGTRLTVT.

In this sample, this clone turned up once. The chain links TRBV4-2 to TRBJ2-5, with D unresolved. The V end was cut by 0 bases, the J end by 1 base, with 15 bases between. The CDR3 has 17 amino acids. Germline-derived CDR1 and CDR2 are LGHNA and YNFKEQ. The CDR3 protein is CASSQEFSVDFQETQYF. The DNA for the CDR3 is TGTGCCAGCAGCCAAGAGTTTTCGGTAGACTTCCAAGAGACCCAGTACTTC.

The V call is TRBV9, the J call TRBJ2-2; TRBD2 matches at 8 bases. The germline V gene encodes CDR1 SGDLS and CDR2 YYNGEE. CDR3 length: 14 residues. J was trimmed by 6 bases and V by 0 bases; bases with no gene match: 1. The CDR3 here is CASSVGTSSGELFF. The CDR3, as DNA: TGTGCCAGCAGCGTAGGGACTAGCTCCGGGGAGCTGTTTTTT.

V is TRBV27 and J is TRBJ2-1; unclear D gene. The CDR3 is made up of 13 amino acids. Trimming shortened V by 3 bases and J by 7 bases, and 10 bases separated the two germline ends. Germline-derived CDR1 and CDR2 are MNHEY and SMNVEV (reference sequence). Here the CDR3 DNA reads TGTGCCAGCAGTTTCGGAGCCGGGAATGAGCAGTTCTTC. This translates into CASSFGAGNEQFF.

The chain has TRBV4-1 and TRBJ1-2, with 9 nucleotides matching TRBD1. V dropped 0 bases and J dropped 7; count of bases not matched to a gene: 12. The CDR3 is 17 residues long. Germline V gene sequence: CDR1 MGHRA, CDR2 YSYEKL. The DNA of the CDR3 is TGCGCCAGCAGCCAAGAAGGGTCGAGACAGGGGGGATTTGGCTACACCTTC. Encoded protein: CASSQEGSRQGGFGYTF.

V usage is TRBV27 and J usage is TRBJ2-5, with TRBD2 identical over 7 bases. With V trimmed by 5 bases and J by 5 bases, 5 bases remained unmatched. Looked up from germline, CDR1 is MNHEY and CDR2 is SMNVEV (reference sequence). This CDR3 contains 13 residues. The CDR3 protein is CASSGAGEETQYF. The CDR3 DNA sequence: TGTGCCAGCAGTGGGGCGGGGGAGGAGACCCAGTACTTC.

CDR3 in DNA: TGTGCCAGCAGTGTGCAGGGGGCCAACGAGCAGTACTTC. It translates to CASSVQGANEQYF. The J gene is TRBJ2-7, the V gene TRBV27; TRBD1 agrees at 8 bases. The trim removed 5 bases at V and 5 bases at J, leaving 5 bases unmatched. In germline, CDR1 is MNHEY, CDR2 SMNVEV (reference sequence). This CDR3 is 13 amino acids long.

The sample holds one count of this clone. The V call is TRBV18, the J call TRBJ2-1; TRBD1 or TRBD2 may be the D gene (6 bases each). CDR1 KGHSH and CDR2 LQKENI come from the germline V gene. V lost 5 bases, J lost 4 bases, and 15 bases lay in between. The CDR3 length is 15 residues. The CDR3 coding sequence is TGTGCCAGCTCATCCGGAGGGGGGTGGTACAATGAGCAGTTCTTC. Amino acids: CASSSGGGWYNEQFF. The whole variable domain, filled in from reference TRBV18 and TRBJ2-1, reads NAGVMQNPRHLVRRRGQEARLRCSPMKGHSHVYWYRQLPEEGLKFMVYLQKENIIDESGMPKERFSAEFPKEGPSILRIQQVVRGDSAAYFCASSSGGGWYNEQFFGPGTRLTVL.

The chain joins TRBV7-9 to TRBJ1-1, with a weak D call TRBD1 (6 bases). The CDR3 covers 15 residues. Germline V gives CDR1 SEHNR, CDR2 FQNEAQ (reference sequence). The V gene lost 2 bases and the J gene lost 4 bases, with 14 bases spanning the gap. CDR3 nucleotide sequence: TGTGCCAGCAGCTTATGGGCAGGGGCGGGCACTGAAGCTTTCTTT. Amino acid sequence: CASSLWAGAGTEAFF.

The rearrangement joins TRBV4-2 to TRBJ1-2; D is possibly TRBD1 (5 bases). Germline CDR1 reads LGHNA; CDR2 reads YNFKEQ. Between the trimmed V and J ends, which lost 2 bases and 5 bases, there was a span of 18 bases. The CDR3 is made up of 16 amino acids. The CDR3, as DNA: TGTGCCAGCAGCCAATTAACAGGAGACCGGAGGTATGGCTACACCTTC. Translated: CASSQLTGDRRYGYTF.

The chain is built from TRBV11-2 and TRBJ1-2, with 8 bases fitting TRBD1. The CDR3 totals 15 residues. Looked up from germline, CDR1 is SGHAT and CDR2 is FQNNGV. Germline trimming cut 3 bases from V and 2 bases from J; bases unmatched to any gene: 5. The CDR3 DNA is TGTGCCAGCAGCTTGCACAGGGGGAACAACTATGGCTACACCTTC. As protein: CASSLHRGNNYGYTF.

The CDR3 here is CASSLDEKLFF. CDR3 sequence (DNA): TGTGCCAGCAGCTTAGATGAAAAACTGTTTTTT. The J gene is TRBJ1-4, the V gene TRBV7-6; D is unclear. This CDR3 is built from 11 residues. The ends were cut back, 1 base at V and 6 bases at J, with 0 bases in the middle. The V gene's germline CDR1 is SGHVS and CDR2 FNYEAQ.

The chain is built from TRBV27 and TRBJ2-4; 9 nucleotides match TRBD1. V dropped 5 bases and J dropped 3; count of bases not matched to a gene: 5. The CDR3 is 15 amino acids. From germline, CDR1 is MNHEY and CDR2 SMNVEV (reference sequence). CDR3 sequence reads: CASSPGTGSKNIQYF. The CDR3 DNA sequence: TGTGCCAGCAGTCCTGGGACAGGGAGCAAAAACATTCAGTACTTC.

The rearrangement uses TRBV28 and TRBJ2-3; D not certain. CDR1 and CDR2 (germline): MDHEN, SYDVKM. V was shortened by 7 bases and J by 1 base, with 9 bases between the two germline ends. This CDR3 has 13 amino acids. Here the CDR3 DNA reads TGTGCCAGCAAGGACCCGGGCACAGATACGCAGTATTTT. As protein: CASKDPGTDTQYF.

The chain employs TRBV6-1 and TRBJ2-7; TRBD1 aligns across 10 bases. J was trimmed by 5 bases and V by 5 bases; bases with no gene match: 6. CDR3 length: 14 residues. The germline gives CDR1 MNHNS, CDR2 SASEGT. For the CDR3, the DNA is TGTGCCAGCAGTTTCGGACAGGGGGTCAACGAGCAGTACTTC. Translated: CASSFGQGVNEQYF.

This clone showed up just a few times. The chain uses TRBV9 and TRBJ1-2, with D possibly TRBD1 on 5 matching bases. Per germline, CDR1 SGDLS and CDR2 YYNGEE. The CDR3 extends over 12 amino acids. V was shortened by 0 bases and J by 6 bases, with 6 bases between the two germline ends. The CDR3 bases are TGTGCCAGCAGCGTAGAAGGGGATGGCTACACCTTC. Encoded protein: CASSVEGDGYTF.

This clone was detected only once. The chain recombines TRBV4-1 with TRBJ2-7; 7 positions agree with TRBD1. V dropped 2 bases and J dropped 4; count of bases not matched to a gene: 8. This CDR3 has 15 amino acids. Looked up from germline, CDR1 is MGHRA and CDR2 is YSYEKL. DNA of the CDR3: TGCGCCAGCAGCCAAACGACAGGGTCTACATACGAGCAGTACTTC. This gives the protein CASSQTTGSTYEQYF.

In nucleotides, the CDR3 is TGCGCCAGCAGCTTGGATGGGTCCTACAATGAGCAGTTCTTC. This codes for CASSLDGSYNEQFF. V gene TRBV5-1 combines with J gene TRBJ2-1; D gene uncertain. Per the germline V gene, CDR1 is SGHRS and CDR2 is YFSETQ. The CDR3 runs to 14 residues. Trimming left V 0 bases short and J 1 base short, with 5 bases between.

The rearrangement joins TRBV5-1 to TRBJ1-6; no firm D call. V lost 4 bases and J lost 0, with 11 bases in between. The germline gives CDR1 SGHRS, CDR2 YFSETQ. CDR3 size: 16 residues. CDR3 amino acids: CASSLLDSSYNSPLHF. The CDR3 DNA sequence: TGCGCCAGCAGCCTGTTGGATAGCTCCTATAATTCACCCCTCCACTTT.

The chain links TRBV10-3 to TRBJ2-1; D is undetermined. The V gene's germline CDR1 is ENHRY and CDR2 SYGVKD. Trimming stripped 0 bases from V and 2 bases from J, with 5 bases between. This CDR3 region has 14 residues. DNA for the CDR3: TGTGCCATCAGTGAGTCTGTCGCCTACAATGAGCAGTTCTTC. It encodes CAISESVAYNEQFF.

V gene TRBV30 combines with J gene TRBJ1-4; no reliable D call. V lost 0 bases and J lost 5, with 1 base in between. CDR3 length: 11 amino acids. The V gene's germline CDR1 is GTSNPN and CDR2 SVGIG (reference sequence). The CDR3, as DNA: TGTGCCTGGAGTGTAAATGAAAAACTGTTTTTT. It yields the protein CAWSVNEKLFF. The full variable domain, its missing parts supplied by reference TRBV30 and TRBJ1-4, is SQTIHQWPATLVQPVGSPLSLECTVEGTSNPNLYWYRQAAGRGLQLLFYSVGIGQISSEVPQNLSASRPQDRQFILSSKKLLLSDSGFYLCAWSVNEKLFFGSGTQLSVL.

This rearrangement joins TRBV12-5 to TRBJ1-5; D ambiguous. The V gene's germline CDR1 is LGHNT and CDR2 FRNRAP. The CDR3 totals 11 residues. Trimming took 1 base from V and 7 from J, leaving 2 bases between them. The CDR3 sequence is CASGLGQPQHF. In DNA, the CDR3 is TGTGCTAGTGGTTTGGGGCAGCCCCAGCATTTT.

This clone is medium-sized. The chain is built from TRBV9 and TRBJ2-2; no reliable D call. Deletions cut 2 bases from V and 7 bases from J, with 6 bases between. Germline assignment: CDR1 SGDLS and CDR2 YYNGEE. The CDR3 covers 12 residues. The CDR3 coding sequence is TGTGCCAGCAGCGTTCAGGTCGGGGAGCTGTTTTTT. It translates to CASSVQVGELFF.

V gene TRBV14 combines with J gene TRBJ2-2; perhaps TRBD2 as D (5 bases). Trimming removed 0 bases at V and 7 bases at J, with 18 bases between. Germline lookup yields CDR1 SGHDN and CDR2 FVKESK. CDR3 length: 17 amino acids. The DNA for the CDR3 is TGTGCCAGCAGCCAAGAACCGATTTGGACTTCCAACGGGGAGCTGTTTTTT. This sequence encodes CASSQEPIWTSNGELFF. The whole variable domain, filled in from reference TRBV14 and TRBJ2-2, reads EAGVTQFPSHSVIEKGQTVTLRCDPISGHDNLYWYRRVMGKEIKFLLHFVKESKQDESGMPNNRFLAERTGGTYSTLKVQPAELEDSGVYFCASSQEPIWTSNGELFFGEGSRLTVL.

The V and J genes are TRBV12-5 and TRBJ2-7; TRBD2 might be the D (6 bases). From germline, CDR1 is LGHNT and CDR2 FRNRAP. This CDR3 spans 14 amino acids. V was pared by 2 bases and J by 3 bases, with 11 bases between. CDR3 sequence reads: CASGLSSGGYEQYF. CDR3 nucleotides: TGTGCTAGTGGTTTGTCCTCCGGGGGCTACGAGCAGTACTTC.

This clone was detected only once. The V call is TRBV5-1, the J call TRBJ2-1; 10 bases map to TRBD1. The CDR3 spans 17 residues. Germline V gene data show CDR1 as SGHRS and CDR2 as YFSETQ. The junction had 12 bases not matched to a gene; V was cut back by 2 bases and J by 7 bases. In DNA form, the CDR3 reads TGCGCCAGCAGCTTAATACCCCGGGACAGGGGTGTAAATGAGCAGTTCTTC. Translating gives CASSLIPRDRGVNEQFF.

J is TRBJ1-4 and V is TRBV5-5, with a tentative D call TRBD1 (5 bases). Germline CDR1 and CDR2: SGHKS and YYEKEE (reference sequence). V lost 6 bases and J 4 bases, leaving 10 bases between the germline ends. The CDR3 has 13 amino acids. The CDR3 DNA sequence: TGTGCCAGCAAGTCACAGGATAATGAAAAACTGTTTTTT. Translating it yields CASKSQDNEKLFF.

The chain is built from TRBV6-1 and TRBJ1-6; no clear D gene. V was cut by 6 bases and J by 7 bases, with 10 bases left in between. The CDR3 is 13 residues long. CDR1 and CDR2 (germline): MNHNS, SASEGT. The CDR3 DNA reads as TGTGCCAGCAGGAGTCCGAGCAATTCACCCCTCCACTTT. Translating it yields CASRSPSNSPLHF.